The 14 T cell receptor beta chains in this list originate from one sample, sequenced in a study of blood T cell repertoires in COVID-19. The protocol was immunoSEQ multiplex PCR, while the TCRdb copy is restricted to in-frame clones and leaves out a portion. The table has 100,000 to 150,000 clones, about four fifths seen once. The source material was peripheral blood. These receptors came from a man in his 60s with acute or convalescent COVID-19.

The V and J genes are TRBV28 and TRBJ1-2, with D tentatively TRBD1 (6 bases). This CDR3 has 13 amino acids. Looked up from germline, CDR1 is MDHEN and CDR2 is SYDVKM. The ends were cut back, 7 bases at V and 4 bases at J, with 13 bases in the middle. CDR3 residues: CASTPPRGYGYTF. As DNA, the CDR3 is TGTGCCAGCACCCCCCCCAGGGGCTATGGCTACACCTTC.

The CDR3 bases are TGTGCCAGCAGCGCCGGACAGAAATATTCACCCCTCCACTTT. It yields the protein CASSAGQKYSPLHF. The genes are TRBV7-9 and TRBJ1-6; perhaps TRBD1 as D (6 bases). CDR1 is SEHNR, CDR2 FQNEAQ, per germline (reference sequence). CDR3 length: 14 residues. Trimming shortened V by 5 bases and J by 8 bases, and 13 bases separated the two germline ends.

The chain employs TRBV6-5 and TRBJ2-7; 8 nucleotides agree with TRBD1. With 5 bases clipped from V and 12 bases from J, the junction kept 12 bases outside the gene matches. The germline V gene has CDR1 MNHEY and CDR2 SVGAGI. The CDR3 length is 13 residues. The CDR3 protein is CASSPRDRRRPYF. For the CDR3, the DNA is TGTGCCAGCAGTCCTCGGGACAGGCGACGCCCGTACTTC.

V usage is TRBV18 and J usage is TRBJ1-2; 7 nucleotides match TRBD1. The CDR3 is made up of 13 amino acids. V lost 4 bases and J lost 7; bases outside the gene matches: 6. Germline loops: CDR1 KGHSH, CDR2 LQKENI. The CDR3 sequence is CASSRDSVTGYTF. Written as DNA, the CDR3 is TGTGCCAGCTCACGGGACAGTGTAACTGGCTACACCTTC.

V and J are TRBV28 and TRBJ1-6; tentative D call: TRBD1 (5 bases). Germline V gives CDR1 MDHEN, CDR2 SYDVKM. The V end was cut by 5 bases, the J end by 7 bases, with 12 bases between. The CDR3 consists of 14 residues. The CDR3 spells CASSPSGPNSPLHF. CDR3 sequence (DNA): TGTGCCAGCAGTCCGTCAGGGCCCAATTCACCCCTCCACTTT.

This clone came up a few times. The J gene is TRBJ1-5, the V gene TRBV27, with D perhaps matching TRBD1 (5 bases). Germline V gene sequence: CDR1 MNHEY, CDR2 SMNVEV (reference sequence). Trimming left V 1 base short and J 5 bases short, with 12 bases between. There are 15 residues in the CDR3. The CDR3 loop is CASSLLGDYDQPQHF. CDR3 nucleotides: TGTGCCAGCAGTTTATTAGGGGACTATGATCAGCCCCAGCATTTT.

The CDR3 bases are TGTGCCAGCAGTTTAGGAGGGACGGCCTCTTATGGCTACACCTTC. This gives the protein CASSLGGTASYGYTF. The chain couples TRBV28 to TRBJ1-2; a possible D gene is TRBD1 (5 bases). With 2 bases removed from V and 5 bases from J, the gap between germline ends came to 15 bases. There are 15 residues in the CDR3. Germline CDR1 MDHEN, CDR2 SYDVKM.

V gene TRBV19 combines with J gene TRBJ1-1; possible D gene TRBD1, 5 bases. The CDR3 length is 14 residues. The V gene's germline CDR1 is LNHDA and CDR2 SQIVND (reference sequence). Trimming left V 1 base short and J 3 bases short, with 9 bases between. The CDR3 sequence: CASSIARGYTEAFF. In DNA, the CDR3 is TGTGCCAGTAGTATAGCCCGGGGGTACACTGAAGCTTTCTTT.

This chain connects TRBV5-1 to TRBJ2-1; 12 positions match TRBD2. Germline values: CDR1 SGHRS, CDR2 YFSETQ. V gave up 2 bases and J gave up 1 base; unmatched junction bases: 1. The CDR3 is 16 residues long. The CDR3 sequence is CASSLTSGRSYNEQFF. In DNA form, the CDR3 reads TGCGCCAGCAGCTTAACTAGCGGGAGGTCCTACAATGAGCAGTTCTTC.

This clone was picked up many times. The chain links TRBV6-5 to TRBJ1-3; D gene unclear. The CDR3 loop spans 15 amino acids. V lost 9 bases to trimming and J lost 3 bases, with 18 bases between them. Looked up from germline, CDR1 is MNHEY and CDR2 is SVGAGI. The CDR3 sequence: CASDQPGMGGNTIYF. CDR3 in DNA: TGTGCCAGTGACCAACCAGGAATGGGTGGAAACACCATATATTTT.

This clone showed up just once. The CDR3 is CASSRQQETQYF. The CDR3 DNA follows: TGTGCCAGCAGTAGACAGCAAGAGACCCAGTACTTC. The chain combines TRBV2 with TRBJ2-5; the D gene is possibly TRBD1 (5 bases). The CDR3 consists of 12 residues. Trimming shortened V by 5 bases and J by 2 bases, and 6 bases separated the two germline ends. CDR1 is SNHLY and CDR2 is FYNNEI in the germline V gene. The whole variable domain, filled in from reference TRBV2 and TRBJ2-5, reads EPEVTQTPSHQVTQMGQEVILRCVPISNHLYFYWYRQILGQKVEFLVSFYNNEISEKSEIFDDQFSVERPDGSNFTLKIRSTKLEDSAMYFCASSRQQETQYFGPGTRLLVL.

This chain uses TRBV19 with TRBJ2-3; 8 positions agree with TRBD2. Trimming cost V 5 bases and J 2 bases; bases outside gene matches: 6. There are 15 residues in the CDR3. CDR1 is LNHDA and CDR2 is SQIVND in the germline V gene (reference sequence). The CDR3 is CASSLTSGYTDTQYF. In nucleotides, the CDR3 is TGTGCCAGTAGTCTTACTAGCGGATACACAGATACGCAGTATTTT.

V gene TRBV5-4 combines with J gene TRBJ2-2; D gene ambiguous. The ends were cut back, 4 bases at V and 1 base at J, with 8 bases in the middle. In germline, CDR1 is SGHNT, CDR2 YYREEE (reference sequence). The CDR3 extends over 14 amino acids. The CDR3 nucleotides read TGTGCCAGCAGCGTCGGTTGGAACACCGGGGAGCTGTTTTTT. Its translation: CASSVGWNTGELFF.

J is TRBJ2-3 and V is TRBV28; tentatively, D is TRBD2 (5 bases). Trimming removed 5 bases at V and 4 bases at J, with 13 bases between. CDR1 is MDHEN, CDR2 SYDVKM, per germline. This CDR3 contains 14 residues. The CDR3 region has the DNA TGTGCCAGCAGTGGTGGAGGAATCCCAGATACGCAGTATTTT. This translates into CASSGGGIPDTQYF.